This TCR beta chain was recorded in a study of blood T cell repertoires in COVID-19. As for the study in general: Specimens from acute and convalescent COVID-19 originated in the United States, Italy and Spain.

Original data processing: Using reference gene primer amplification, nucleated cell counts were estimated. This table comes from immunoSEQ multiplex PCR, and its TCRdb copy is limited to in-frame clones, with some not included. V, J and clone size derive from that table, while D and trimming were established from the DNA sequence. Seen here are 190,000 or so clones, more than 75% observed once, and the top ten hold 7.5% to 10%. The CDR3 length is 15 residues. CDR1 is MDHEN and CDR2 is SYDVKM in the germline V gene. V lost 1 base, J lost 0 bases, and 9 bases lay in between. Each participant's cohort was designated according to participant-reported clinical history.

The sequenced sample consisted of PBMCs or T cells enriched from blood (not recorded which). The V and J genes are TRBV28 and TRBJ1-1; tentatively, D is TRBD1 (5 bases). This sequence was found in a woman aged 30 to 39 who had recovered from COVID-19. The CDR3 loop is CASSLSRGLNTEAFF. CDR3 bases: TGTGCCAGCAGTTTATCTCGGGGGTTGAACACTGAAGCTTTCTTT.